The next 18 T cell receptor beta chains were all read from a single sample in a study of blood T cells in healthy people across ages. Next came a second PCR, run for about 6 to 11 cycles, which used a sample-barcoded 5' primer along with a J-beta primer mix. TCRdb reanalysed the 5' RACE reads using MiXCR and keeps one entry per CDR3 protein. The repertoire holds some 1.6 million distinct CDR3 sequences, about 31% seen once, with about 11% in the top ten. The sequenced sample consisted of blood. Receptors were obtained from a woman younger than 45 in good health.

This clonotype was found a few times. This chain uses TRBV5-1 with TRBJ2-7, with 7 bases aligning to TRBD1. The germline CDR1 and CDR2 sequences are SGHRS and YFSETQ. The V gene end was trimmed by 2 bases and the J gene end by 0 bases; junction bases not matched to a gene: 2. This CDR3 is built from 14 residues. CDR3 nucleotide sequence: TGCGCCAGCAGCTTTGGGACAGTCTCCTACGAGCAGTACTTC. Its translation is CASSFGTVSYEQYF.

The rearrangement links TRBV3-1 to TRBJ2-5; TRBD2 matches 10 bases. Trimming at V came to 4 bases and at J to 5 bases, leaving 13 bases not matched to a gene. The germline V gene encodes CDR1 LGHDT and CDR2 YNNKEL (reference sequence). The CDR3 contains 17 residues. CDR3 amino acids: CASSPKLLAGARETQYF. Here the CDR3 DNA reads TGTGCCAGCAGCCCCAAACTTCTAGCGGGAGCACGGGAGACCCAGTACTTC.

The chain is built from TRBV7-2 and TRBJ2-1, with 8 bases that match TRBD1. There are 14 residues in the CDR3. Losses at the gene ends were 6 bases for V and 4 bases for J; bases not matched to a gene: 5. The germline V gene encodes CDR1 SGHTA and CDR2 FQGNSA. Here the CDR3 reads CASRSTGGYNEQFF. The CDR3, as DNA: TGTGCCAGCAGGTCCACAGGGGGGTACAATGAGCAGTTCTTC.

This clonotype has just a few counts. The chain carries TRBV12-3 or TRBV12-4 and TRBJ2-4; TRBD1 agrees at 8 bases. The V segment lost 4 bases and the J segment 0 bases; nucleotides outside the gene matches: 11. The length of the CDR3 is 18 residues. The CDR3 reads CASSSIRDRTIAKNIQYF. The CDR3 DNA follows: TGTGCCAGCAGTTCCATCCGGGACAGGACGATAGCCAAAAACATTCAGTACTTC.

This clonotype appeared once. The V call is TRBV13, the J call TRBJ1-2; 7 nucleotides match TRBD1. Germline loops: CDR1 PRHDT, CDR2 FYEKMQ (reference sequence). This CDR3 has 17 amino acids. V lost 5 bases and J lost 2; bases outside the gene matches: 14. The CDR3 reads CASSPEGDREANYGYTF. Here the CDR3 DNA reads TGTGCCAGCAGCCCGGAGGGAGACAGGGAGGCAAACTATGGCTACACCTTC.

This clonotype was picked up one time. The V gene is TRBV5-5, the J gene TRBJ2-3; 8 bases align to TRBD1. CDR1 and CDR2 (germline): SGHKS, YYEKEE (reference sequence). The V segment lost 3 bases and the J segment 5 bases; nucleotides outside the gene matches: 17. The CDR3 contains 18 residues. CDR3 residues: CASSSARPDRGSLDTQYF. CDR3 sequence (DNA): TGTGCCAGCAGCTCGGCCCGTCCTGACAGGGGCTCGTTAGATACGCAGTATTTT.

The J gene is TRBJ2-1, the V gene TRBV20-1; the D is unclear. Looked up from germline, CDR1 is DFQATT and CDR2 is SNEGSKA (reference sequence). The CDR3 spans 13 residues. V lost 7 bases and J lost 3, with 13 bases in between. This CDR3 is CSVRQRGYNEQFF. For the CDR3, the DNA is TGCAGTGTTAGGCAGCGAGGCTACAATGAGCAGTTCTTC.

This chain links TRBV20-1 with TRBJ1-2; D possibly corresponds to TRBD1 (6 bases). This CDR3 region has 12 residues. V lost 6 bases and J 7 bases, leaving 15 bases between the germline ends. Germline CDR1 and CDR2: DFQATT and SNEGSKA (reference sequence). The CDR3 loop is CSAGAGVFGYTF. CDR3 coding DNA: TGCAGTGCAGGAGCAGGGGTGTTTGGCTACACCTTC.

The rearrangement links TRBV7-3 to TRBJ2-1; possible D gene TRBD2, 5 bases. Germline-derived CDR1 and CDR2 are SGHTA and FQGTGA. The CDR3 runs to 16 residues. Deletions cut 5 bases from V and 0 bases from J, with 14 bases between. The CDR3 sequence: CASSLIASSSYNEQFF. In nucleotides, the CDR3 is TGTGCCAGCAGCCTAATAGCGTCCAGCTCCTACAATGAGCAGTTCTTC. The full variable domain, its missing parts supplied by reference TRBV7-3 and TRBJ2-1, is GAGVSQTPSNKVTEKGKYVELRCDPISGHTALYWYRQSLGQGPEFLIYFQGTGAADDSGLPNDRFFAVRPEGSVSTLKIQRTERGDSAVYLCASSLIASSSYNEQFFGPGTRLTVL.

This clonotype was seen only a few times. The genes are TRBV6-5 and TRBJ2-7, with D possibly being TRBD1 (5 bases). From germline, CDR1 is MNHEY and CDR2 SVGAGI. Between the trimmed V and J ends, which lost 0 bases and 4 bases, there was a span of 16 bases. This CDR3 is built from 16 residues. The CDR3 loop reads CASSYSVGTGAYEQYF. The CDR3, as DNA: TGTGCCAGCAGTTACTCTGTGGGCACTGGGGCGTACGAGCAGTACTTC.

The chain carries TRBV5-1 and TRBJ2-5; D unclear. V dropped 2 bases and J dropped 4 bases, with 15 bases sitting between them. In germline, CDR1 is SGHRS, CDR2 YFSETQ. The CDR3 covers 15 residues. As DNA, the CDR3 is TGCGCCAGCAGCTTAATAGGAACGAGCGCAGAGACCCAGTACTTC. This codes for CASSLIGTSAETQYF.

This clonotype occurred a few times. The gene calls are TRBV29-1 and TRBJ1-4; D may be TRBD1 (6 bases). V lost 7 bases, J lost 2 bases, and 14 bases lay in between. CDR1 is SQVTM and CDR2 is ANQGSEA in the germline V gene. The CDR3 totals 14 residues. This chain's CDR3 is CSASRQATNEKLFF. CDR3 sequence (DNA): TGCAGCGCCTCTCGACAGGCTACTAATGAAAAACTGTTTTTT.

This chain uses TRBV9 with TRBJ2-5; 7 bases agree with TRBD1. The CDR3 loop spans 15 amino acids. After removal of 3 bases from V and 4 bases from J, the junction contained 9 bases not matched to a gene. Germline CDR1 is SGDLS and CDR2 is YYNGEE. CDR3 coding DNA: TGTGCCAGCAGCGCCACCGACAGGGTGGGAGAGACCCAGTACTTC. Translating gives CASSATDRVGETQYF.

The CDR3 nucleotides are TGTGCCAGCAGTTCGACAGGCCCTACCGTGGACACCTTC. Its translation: CASSSTGPTVDTF. The genes are TRBV7-9 and TRBJ1-2; weak D call: TRBD1 (6 bases). In germline, CDR1 is SEHNR, CDR2 FQNEAQ (reference sequence). CDR3 size: 13 residues. V was clipped by 6 bases and J by 12 bases, with 20 bases between them.

V and J are TRBV7-2 and TRBJ2-1; 9 positions match TRBD2. Germline CDR1 reads SGHTA; CDR2 reads FQGNSA. Trimming removed 0 bases from V and 8 bases from J; junction bases left unmatched: 2. The CDR3 has 14 amino acids. As DNA, the CDR3 is TGTGCCAGCAGCTTAGCTAGCGGGAGCTATGAGCAGTTCTTC. It yields the protein CASSLASGSYEQFF.

The chain recombines TRBV6-2 or TRBV6-3 with TRBJ2-1; D unresolved. The V gene's germline CDR1 is MNHEY and CDR2 SVGEGT. This CDR3 is 15 amino acids long. V lost 2 bases, J lost 3 bases, and 11 bases lay in between. The CDR3 loop reads CASSYNPRFYNEQFF. CDR3 nucleotides: TGTGCCAGCAGTTACAATCCTCGCTTCTACAATGAGCAGTTCTTC.

This clonotype showed up just a few times. The rearrangement uses TRBV9 and TRBJ2-1; TRBD2 might be the D (5 bases). Trimming pared 0 bases from V and 3 bases from J, leaving 10 bases between. The CDR3 is 15 amino acids. Germline CDR1 and CDR2: SGDLS and YYNGEE. CDR3 bases: TGTGCCAGCAGCGTAGGGAGTGACTACTACAATGAGCAGTTCTTC. It translates to CASSVGSDYYNEQFF.

Concerning this clonotype itself: Being one base from a much bigger clone, this may be a read error. J is TRBJ1-2 and V is TRBV10-3; 9 positions match TRBD1. From germline, CDR1 is ENHRY and CDR2 SYGVKD. After removal of 6 bases from V and 2 bases from J, the junction contained 1 base not matched to a gene. The CDR3 has 13 amino acids. In DNA, the CDR3 is TGTGCCATCAGGGGGACAGGGAACTATGGCTACACCTTC. This codes for CAIRGTGNYGYTF.